This TCR beta chain was sequenced during a study of blood T cell repertoires in COVID-19 (dated by TCRdb to about 2020). In terms of the full investigation: Samples from collaborators originated in the United States, Italy and Spain and spanned both the acute and convalescent phases of COVID-19. The material from the prospective study consisted of cDNA or gDNA derived from T cells, B-cell-depleted T cells, or PBMCs. The dataset comprised deeply sampled blood TCRbeta repertoires from subjects exposed to, actively infected with, or recovered from COVID-19. A freely available public database, intended as a resource for researchers studying the immune response to SARS-CoV-2, is where the repertoires were released. The samples were drawn from two sources: the first 160 participants of the ongoing ImmuneRACE study, and 1,200 or so subjects contributed by 6 global collaborators. The sample metadata nearly always contained a de-identified subject ID, COVID-19 status, age in years and sex. Where available, HLA class I and class II types were taken from metadata supplied by the sample provider and were not determined by assay-based typing. The study at large found these results: The quantity of clinical and demographic metadata differed by source and by participant and was supplied without curation.

The immunoSEQ Assay, a bias-controlled multiplex PCR, was used to amplify TCRbeta CDR3 regions from genomic DNA. On the authors' methods: Within the assay, amplification of reference gene primers was used to estimate how many nucleated cells each sample contained. To quantify the absolute abundance of each unique TCRbeta CDR3 rearrangement, sequence reads were collapsed and filtered. For each sample, productive Simpson clonality was calculated by taking the square root of Simpson's diversity index across productive rearrangements. The clones in this table, taken by TCRdb from immuneACCESS, are in-frame only. Not every clone is retained; where verified, under half of the shortfall comes from an unresolved V gene, and the cause of the rest is unknown. Clone size and V and J calls were adopted from that table, with D and trimming inferred from the DNA. This sample is represented by roughly 180,000 clones; roughly 88% of them were singletons. Under 7.5% of the sample comes from the top ten.

V loses 4 bases at its end and J loses 5 bases; junction bases beyond the gene matches: 9. In the germline V gene, CDR1 corresponds to SGHDT and CDR2 to YYEEEE. The CDR3 runs 16 residues from the cysteine to the phenylalanine. The sequence is cut down to CDR3 DNA, 48 bases in frame from base 1. At one collaborating source in Seattle, patients were enrolled during active infection and were followed longitudinally through the course of disease. Each collaborating institution followed its own protocols to collect whole blood in K2EDTA tubes. For TCRbeta analysis, collaborator samples were shipped as frozen whole blood, as isolated PBMCs, or as DNA extracted from either sample type. On this clone itself: The clone's antigen remains unknown. No much larger clonotype is one base removed from it; base qualities were not supplied.

The source is a man older than 75 with COVID-19, enrolled during active disease. Sequencing used peripheral blood. The rearranged chain carries TRBV5-6 and TRBJ2-2; a stretch of 9 junction bases matches TRBD1. The DNA sequence follows: TGTGCCAGCAGCCAGGGACAGGGAGCGGGGACCGGGGAGCTGTTTTTT. Its amino acids are CASSQGQGAGTGELFF.